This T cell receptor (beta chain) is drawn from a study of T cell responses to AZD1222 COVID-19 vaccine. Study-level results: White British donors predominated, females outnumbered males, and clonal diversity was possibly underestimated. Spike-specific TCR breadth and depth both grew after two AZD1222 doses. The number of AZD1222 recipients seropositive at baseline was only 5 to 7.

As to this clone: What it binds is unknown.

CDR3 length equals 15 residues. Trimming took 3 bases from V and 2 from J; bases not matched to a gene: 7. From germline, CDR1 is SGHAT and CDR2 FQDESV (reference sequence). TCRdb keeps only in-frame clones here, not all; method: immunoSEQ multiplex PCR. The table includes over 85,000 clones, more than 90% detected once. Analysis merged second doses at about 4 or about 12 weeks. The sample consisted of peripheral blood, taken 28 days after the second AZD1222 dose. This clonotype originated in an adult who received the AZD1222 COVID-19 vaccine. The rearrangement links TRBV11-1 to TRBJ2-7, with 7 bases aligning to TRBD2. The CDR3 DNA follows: TGTGCCAGCAGCTTGGTTGCGGGGGAGACCTACGAGCAGTACTTC. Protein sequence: CASSLVAGETYEQYF.